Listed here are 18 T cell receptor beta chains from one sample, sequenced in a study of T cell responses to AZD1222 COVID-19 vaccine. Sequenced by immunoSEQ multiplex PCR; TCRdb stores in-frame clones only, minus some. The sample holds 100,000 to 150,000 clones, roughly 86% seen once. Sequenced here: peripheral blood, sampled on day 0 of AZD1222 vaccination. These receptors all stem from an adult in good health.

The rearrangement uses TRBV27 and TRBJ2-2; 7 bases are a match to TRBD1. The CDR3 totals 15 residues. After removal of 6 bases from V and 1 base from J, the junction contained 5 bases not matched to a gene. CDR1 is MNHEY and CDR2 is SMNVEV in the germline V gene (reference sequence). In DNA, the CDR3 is TGTGCCAGCAGGAGACAGGGCTTGAACACCGGGGAGCTGTTTTTT. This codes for CASRRQGLNTGELFF.

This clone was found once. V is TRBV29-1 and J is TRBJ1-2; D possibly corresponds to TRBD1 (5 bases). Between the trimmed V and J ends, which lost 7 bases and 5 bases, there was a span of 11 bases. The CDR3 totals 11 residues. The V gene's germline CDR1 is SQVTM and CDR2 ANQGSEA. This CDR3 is CSADGAYGYTF. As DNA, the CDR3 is TGCAGCGCCGACGGGGCGTATGGCTACACCTTC.

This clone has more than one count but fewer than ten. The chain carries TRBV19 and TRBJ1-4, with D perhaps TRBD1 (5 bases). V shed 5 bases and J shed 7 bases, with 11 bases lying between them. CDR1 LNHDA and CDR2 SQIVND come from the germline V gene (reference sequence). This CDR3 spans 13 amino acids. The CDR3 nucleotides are TGTGCCAGTAGTGACACCGGGGGTGAAAAACTGTTTTTT. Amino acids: CASSDTGGEKLFF.

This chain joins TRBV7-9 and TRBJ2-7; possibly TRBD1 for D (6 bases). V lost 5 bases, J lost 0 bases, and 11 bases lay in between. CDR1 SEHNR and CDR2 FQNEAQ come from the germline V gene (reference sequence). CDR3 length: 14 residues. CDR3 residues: CASSARDNSYEQYF. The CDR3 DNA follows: TGTGCCAGCAGCGCCCGGGACAACTCCTACGAGCAGTACTTC.

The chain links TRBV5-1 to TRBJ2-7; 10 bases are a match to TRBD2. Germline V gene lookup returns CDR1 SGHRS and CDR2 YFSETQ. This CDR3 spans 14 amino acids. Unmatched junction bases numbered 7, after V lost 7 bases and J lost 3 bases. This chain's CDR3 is CASSLAGGLYEQYF. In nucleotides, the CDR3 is TGCGCCAGCTCATTAGCGGGGGGTCTCTACGAGCAGTACTTC.

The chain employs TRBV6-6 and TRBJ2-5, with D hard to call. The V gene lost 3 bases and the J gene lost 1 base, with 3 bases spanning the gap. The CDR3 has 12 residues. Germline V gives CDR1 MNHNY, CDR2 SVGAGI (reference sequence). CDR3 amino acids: CASSYPQETQYF. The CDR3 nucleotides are TGTGCCAGCAGTTATCCCCAAGAGACCCAGTACTTC.

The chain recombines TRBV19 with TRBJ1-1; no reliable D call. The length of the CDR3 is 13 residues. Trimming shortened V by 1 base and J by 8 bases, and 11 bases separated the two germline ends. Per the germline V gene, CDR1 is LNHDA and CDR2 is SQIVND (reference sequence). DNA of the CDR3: TGTGCCAGTAGTATAGGGGTCGGGATAGAAGCTTTCTTT. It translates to CASSIGVGIEAFF.

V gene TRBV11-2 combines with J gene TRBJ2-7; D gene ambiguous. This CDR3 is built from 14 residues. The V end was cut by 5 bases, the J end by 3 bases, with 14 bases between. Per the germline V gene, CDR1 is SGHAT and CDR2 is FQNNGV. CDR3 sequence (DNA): TGTGCCAGCAGCGGGTTTGCTGGGGTCTACGAGCAGTACTTC. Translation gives CASSGFAGVYEQYF. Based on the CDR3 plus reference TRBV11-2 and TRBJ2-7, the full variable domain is EAGVAQSPRYKIIEKRQSVAFWCNPISGHATLYWYQQILGQGPKLLIQFQNNGVVDDSQLPKDRFSAERLKGVDSTLKIQPAKLEDSAVYLCASSGFAGVYEQYFGPGTRLTVT.

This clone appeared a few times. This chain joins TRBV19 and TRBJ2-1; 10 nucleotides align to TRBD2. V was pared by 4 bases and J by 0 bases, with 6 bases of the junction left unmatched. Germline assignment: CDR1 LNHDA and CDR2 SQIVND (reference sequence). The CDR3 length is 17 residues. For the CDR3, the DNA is TGTGCCAGTAGTACGTACCGGACTAGCGGCTCCTACAATGAGCAGTTCTTC. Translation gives CASSTYRTSGSYNEQFF.

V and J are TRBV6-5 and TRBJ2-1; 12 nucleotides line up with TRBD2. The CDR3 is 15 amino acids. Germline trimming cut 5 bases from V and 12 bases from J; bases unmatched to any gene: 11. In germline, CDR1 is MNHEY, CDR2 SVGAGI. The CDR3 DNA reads TGTGCCAGCAGTCTAAGGACTAGCGGGGTTCCGTTGCAGTTCTTC. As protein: CASSLRTSGVPLQFF.

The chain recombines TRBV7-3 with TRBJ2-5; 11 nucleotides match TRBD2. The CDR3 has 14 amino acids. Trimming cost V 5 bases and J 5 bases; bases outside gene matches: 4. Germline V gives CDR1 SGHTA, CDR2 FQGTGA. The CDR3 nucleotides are TGTGCCAGCAGCCAAATAGCGGGAGGGGAGACCCAGTACTTC. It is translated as CASSQIAGGETQYF.

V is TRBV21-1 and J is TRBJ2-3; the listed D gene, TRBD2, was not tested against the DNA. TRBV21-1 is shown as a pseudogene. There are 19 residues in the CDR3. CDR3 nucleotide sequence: TGTGCCAGCAGCAAAGCTTGGCTAGCGGGGGGGCCGAATGGAGATACGCAGTATTTT. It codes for CASSKAWLAGGPNGDTQYF.

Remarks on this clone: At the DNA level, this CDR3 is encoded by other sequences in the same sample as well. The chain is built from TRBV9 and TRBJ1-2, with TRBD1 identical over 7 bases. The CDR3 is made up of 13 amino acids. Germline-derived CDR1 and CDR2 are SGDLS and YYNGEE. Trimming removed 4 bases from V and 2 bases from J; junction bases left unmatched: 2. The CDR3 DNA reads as TGTGCCAGCAGCCCGGACAGGAACTATGGCTACACCTTC. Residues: CASSPDRNYGYTF. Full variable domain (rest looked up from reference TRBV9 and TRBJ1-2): DSGVTQTPKHLITATGQRVTLRCSPRSGDLSVYWYQQSLDQGLQFLIQYYNGEERAKGNILERFSAQQFPDLHSELNLSSLELGDSALYFCASSPDRNYGYTFGSGTRLTVV.

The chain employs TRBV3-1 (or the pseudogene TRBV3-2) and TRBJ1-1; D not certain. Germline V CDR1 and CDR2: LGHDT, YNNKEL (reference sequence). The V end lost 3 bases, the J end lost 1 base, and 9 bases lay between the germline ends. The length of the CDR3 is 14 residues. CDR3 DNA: TGTGCCAGCAGCCACCAACAGAGGAACACTGAAGCTTTCTTT. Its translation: CASSHQQRNTEAFF.

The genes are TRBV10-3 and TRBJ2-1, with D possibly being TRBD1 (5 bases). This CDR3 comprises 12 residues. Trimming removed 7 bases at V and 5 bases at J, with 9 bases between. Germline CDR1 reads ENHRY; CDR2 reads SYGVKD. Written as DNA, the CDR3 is TGTGCCATCAAAGACAGAGACAATGAGCAGTTCTTC. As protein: CAIKDRDNEQFF.

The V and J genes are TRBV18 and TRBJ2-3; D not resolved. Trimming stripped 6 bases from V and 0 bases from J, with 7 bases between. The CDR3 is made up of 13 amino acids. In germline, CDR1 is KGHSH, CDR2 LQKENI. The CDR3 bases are TGTGCCAGCTCTTTTAGTAGCACAGATACGCAGTATTTT. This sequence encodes CASSFSSTDTQYF.

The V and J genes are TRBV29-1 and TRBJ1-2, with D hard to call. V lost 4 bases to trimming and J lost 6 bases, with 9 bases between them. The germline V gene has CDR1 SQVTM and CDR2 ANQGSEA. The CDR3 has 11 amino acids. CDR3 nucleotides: TGCAGCGTTGCGGGCCTGGATGGCTACACCTTC. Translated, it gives CSVAGLDGYTF.

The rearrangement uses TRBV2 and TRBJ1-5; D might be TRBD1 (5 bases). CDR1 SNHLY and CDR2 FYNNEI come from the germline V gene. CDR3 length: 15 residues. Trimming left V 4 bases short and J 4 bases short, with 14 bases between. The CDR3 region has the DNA TGTGCCAGCAGTGTCGGCAGGGCAACGAATCAGCCCCAGCATTTT. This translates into CASSVGRATNQPQHF. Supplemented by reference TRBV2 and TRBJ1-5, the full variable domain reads EPEVTQTPSHQVTQMGQEVILRCVPISNHLYFYWYRQILGQKVEFLVSFYNNEISEKSEIFDDQFSVERPDGSNFTLKIRSTKLEDSAMYFCASSVGRATNQPQHFGDGTRLSIL.